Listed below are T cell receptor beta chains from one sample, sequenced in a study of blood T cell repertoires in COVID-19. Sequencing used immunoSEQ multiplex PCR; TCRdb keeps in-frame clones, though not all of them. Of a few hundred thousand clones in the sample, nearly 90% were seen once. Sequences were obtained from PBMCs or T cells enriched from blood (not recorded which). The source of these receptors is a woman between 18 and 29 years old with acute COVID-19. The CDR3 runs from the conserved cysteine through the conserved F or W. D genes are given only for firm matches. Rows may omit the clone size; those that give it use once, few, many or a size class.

CASSPAAGQRSTNEKLFF,TGTGCCAGCAGCCCAGCGGCCGGACAGCGCTCAACTAATGAAAAACTGTTTTTT,.,TRBJ1-4,18,TRBV28,.
CASSESRYNEQFF,TGTGCCAGCAGTGAATCCAGGTACAATGAGCAGTTCTTC,.,TRBJ2-1,13,TRBV25-1,.
CASGEGRGHRPEQYF,TGTGCCAGCGGGGAAGGAAGGGGACACCGTCCCGAGCAGTACTTC,.,TRBJ2-7,15,TRBV9,.
CASSEVGQGAGGYTF,TGTGCCAGCAGTGAAGTCGGACAGGGGGCCGGTGGCTACACCTTC,TRBD1,TRBJ1-2,15,TRBV6-1,.
CASSPGTGGNTIYF,TGCGCCAGCAGCCCCGGGACTGGGGGAAACACCATATATTTT,.,TRBJ1-3,14,TRBV5-1,.
CASSPRVGYNEQFF,TGTGCCAGCAGTCCCAGGGTAGGCTACAATGAGCAGTTCTTC,.,TRBJ2-1,14,TRBV6-5,.
CASSLTGRLGIQYF,TGTGCCAGCAGTTTGACAGGGCGGTTGGGCATTCAGTACTTC,TRBD1,TRBJ2-4,14,TRBV27,.
CASSQGRRDGTGFPREQYF,TGTGCCAGCTCACAAGGGCGTCGTGACGGGACAGGTTTTCCTAGGGAGCAGTACTTC,TRBD1,TRBJ2-7,19,TRBV18,.
CASSGISGERAFF,TGTGCCAGCAGCGGCATCTCAGGGGAGCGAGCTTTCTTT,.,TRBJ1-1,13,TRBV9,.
CAISESGGYTGELFF,TGTGCCATCAGTGAGTCGGGGGGATACACCGGGGAGCTGTTTTTT,.,TRBJ2-2,15,TRBV10-3,.
CASSVAGGGRTGELFF,TGTGCCAGCAGCGTAGCGGGAGGGGGGAGAACCGGGGAGCTGTTTTTT,TRBD2,TRBJ2-2,16,TRBV9,once
CASSPGLTSGRGTDTQYF,TGCGCCAGCAGCCCCGGACTTACTAGCGGGAGAGGGACAGATACGCAGTATTTT,TRBD2,TRBJ2-3,18,TRBV5-1,.
CASSMRGNEQYF,TGTGCCAGTAGTATGAGAGGGAACGAGCAGTACTTC,.,TRBJ2-7,12,TRBV19,.
CASSVSVTGELFF,TGTGCCAGCAGCGTTAGTGTGACCGGGGAGCTGTTTTTT,.,TRBJ2-2,13,TRBV9,.
CASSAWTTNSPLHF,TGTGCCAGCAGTGCTTGGACAACCAATTCACCCCTCCACTTT,.,TRBJ1-6,14,TRBV2,.
CASMGRFQAFF,TGTGCCAGTATGGGGAGGTTCCAAGCTTTCTTT,.,TRBJ1-1,11,TRBV19,.
CASWTTSGTTDTQYF,TGTGCCAGCTGGACGACTAGCGGCACCACAGATACGCAGTATTTT,TRBD2,TRBJ2-3,15,TRBV18,.
CASTLQGMGTDTQYF,TGTGCCAGCACCTTACAGGGGATGGGCACAGATACGCAGTATTTT,TRBD1,TRBJ2-3,15,TRBV9,.
CASSRGQGLNTEAFF,TGTGCCAGCAGCCGCGGACAGGGTTTGAACACTGAAGCTTTCTTT,TRBD1,TRBJ1-1,15,TRBV7-8,.
CASSQRVSSGRYTGELFF,TGTGCCAGCAGCCAAAGGGTTTCAAGCGGGAGATACACCGGGGAGCTGTTTTTT,TRBD2,TRBJ2-2,18,TRBV14,once
CASILLGQGTGGYTF,TGTGCCAGCATCCTTCTGGGTCAGGGAACGGGCGGCTACACCTTC,.,TRBJ1-2,15,TRBV2,.
CASSLGALTGELFF,TGCGCCAGCAGCTTGGGGGCACTCACCGGGGAGCTGTTTTTT,.,TRBJ2-2,14,TRBV5-1,.
CASSLVQGSGNTIYF,TGTGCCAGCAGCTTGGTTCAGGGCTCTGGAAACACCATATATTTT,.,TRBJ1-3,15,TRBV5-8,.